The 8 T cell receptor beta chains below were found in one sample sequenced in a study of chemoradiotherapy in HPV16-positive cancers. Produced via immunoSEQ multiplex PCR; TCRdb's table is partial and in-frame only. The sample yields around 12,000 clones, roughly 61% seen once. This material was acquired from a patient who underwent chemoradiotherapy. The receptors come from a human donor with HPV-associated anogenital cancer.

The V and J genes are TRBV9 and TRBJ2-2, with 7 nucleotides matching TRBD1. Germline CDR1 SGDLS, CDR2 YYNGEE. The CDR3 contains 16 residues. Trimming at V came to 4 bases and at J to 5 bases, leaving 11 bases not matched to a gene. DNA for the CDR3: TGTGCCAGCAGCTTCAACCGGGACAGAGATACCGGGGAGCTGTTTTTT. Its protein is CASSFNRDRDTGELFF.

This clone was detected only a few times. The chain is built from TRBV6-5 and TRBJ2-7; the D gene is possibly TRBD1 (6 bases). The CDR3 extends over 16 amino acids. V lost 2 bases, J lost 1 base, and 15 bases lay in between. Germline CDR1 MNHEY, CDR2 SVGAGI. Written as DNA, the CDR3 is TGTGCCAGCAGTTACCATCGTACAGGGCCGTCCTACGAGCAGTACTTC. This gives the protein CASSYHRTGPSYEQYF.

This chain connects TRBV6-4 to TRBJ2-3, with unresolved D. The CDR3 covers 13 residues. Germline CDR1 and CDR2: MRHNA and SNTAGT. Between the trimmed V and J ends, which lost 2 bases and 1 base, there was a span of 4 bases. In DNA form, the CDR3 reads TGTGCCAGCAGTGACAGGGGCACAGATACGCAGTATTTT. Translated, it gives CASSDRGTDTQYF.

This clone was detected once. The chain has TRBV9 and TRBJ2-3; D not certain. CDR1 is SGDLS and CDR2 is YYNGEE in the germline V gene. V was trimmed by 0 bases and J by 2 bases, leaving 10 bases between them. The CDR3 runs 15 residues. In DNA form, the CDR3 reads TGTGCCAGCAGCGTAGGGTGGAGCAACACAGATACGCAGTATTTT. Encoded protein: CASSVGWSNTDTQYF.

The chain combines TRBV11-2 with TRBJ2-6; 13 bases are a match to TRBD2. The length of the CDR3 is 19 residues. CDR1 and CDR2 (germline): SGHAT, FQNNGV. V dropped 6 bases and J dropped 3; count of bases not matched to a gene: 11. CDR3 nucleotides: TGTGCCAGCAGTCTTAAGGGACTAGCGGGACCGGTTGGGGCCAACGTCCTGACTTTC. Translating it yields CASSLKGLAGPVGANVLTF.

This rearrangement joins TRBV5-8 to TRBJ1-6; D is unclear. V gave up 1 base and J gave up 10 bases, with 9 bases separating them. This CDR3 has 13 amino acids. Germline V gene sequence: CDR1 SGHTS, CDR2 YDEGEE. DNA of the CDR3: TGTGCCAGCAGCTTGTCGCAGGCCTCACCCCTCCACTTT. This codes for CASSLSQASPLHF. Combining the CDR3 with reference TRBV5-8 and TRBJ1-6 gives the whole variable domain EAGVTQSPTHLIKTRGQQATLRCSPISGHTSVYWYQQALGLGLQFLLWYDEGEERNRGNFPPRFSGRQFPNYSSELNVNALELEDSALYLCASSLSQASPLHFGNGTRLTVT.

This clone has a single count. The rearrangement joins TRBV7-9 to TRBJ1-1, with a tentative D call TRBD1 (6 bases). V shed 5 bases and J shed 0 bases, with 22 bases lying between them. CDR1 is SEHNR and CDR2 is FQNEAQ in the germline V gene (reference sequence). The CDR3 covers 18 residues. CDR3: CASSPKGGTDFMNTEAFF. Here the CDR3 DNA reads TGTGCCAGCAGCCCAAAGGGGGGGACGGATTTCATGAACACTGAAGCTTTCTTT.

This chain uses TRBV7-9 with TRBJ1-4; 7 bases are shared with TRBD1. This CDR3 is built from 14 residues. Germline V gene lookup returns CDR1 SEHNR and CDR2 FQNEAQ (reference sequence). The V gene end was trimmed by 1 base and the J gene end by 8 bases; junction bases not matched to a gene: 4. CDR3 amino acids: CASSLGQGDEKLFF. In nucleotides, the CDR3 is TGTGCCAGCAGCTTAGGTCAGGGGGACGAAAAACTGTTTTTT.